This TCR beta chain was captured in a study of lymphopenia after photon versus proton radiotherapy. Overall study results and limits: In patients who died, overall survival fell as post-nadir TCR diversity dropped more. Better survival with proton therapy was suggested as possible, not demonstrated. Photon-treated patients lost naive T cells and TCR diversity; proton-treated stayed stable.

Concerning this clone itself: Its specificity is not known.

Germline V gives CDR1 MNHNS, CDR2 SASEGT. This CDR3 contains 14 residues. V dropped 4 bases and J dropped 6; count of bases not matched to a gene: 8. TCRdb keeps only in-frame clones here, not all; method: immunoSEQ multiplex PCR. The table includes more than 30,000 clones, over 75% detected once. The chain carries TRBV6-1 and TRBJ2-7; TRBD1 matches at 8 bases. The input for sequencing was peripheral blood, taken from a patient treated with photon-based radiotherapy. The receptor's source is a man aged 50-59 years with gastric cancer. Here the CDR3 DNA reads TGTGCCAGCAGTGTCTCCCAGGGGGCAAGCGAGCAGTACTTC. Translating gives CASSVSQGASEQYF.